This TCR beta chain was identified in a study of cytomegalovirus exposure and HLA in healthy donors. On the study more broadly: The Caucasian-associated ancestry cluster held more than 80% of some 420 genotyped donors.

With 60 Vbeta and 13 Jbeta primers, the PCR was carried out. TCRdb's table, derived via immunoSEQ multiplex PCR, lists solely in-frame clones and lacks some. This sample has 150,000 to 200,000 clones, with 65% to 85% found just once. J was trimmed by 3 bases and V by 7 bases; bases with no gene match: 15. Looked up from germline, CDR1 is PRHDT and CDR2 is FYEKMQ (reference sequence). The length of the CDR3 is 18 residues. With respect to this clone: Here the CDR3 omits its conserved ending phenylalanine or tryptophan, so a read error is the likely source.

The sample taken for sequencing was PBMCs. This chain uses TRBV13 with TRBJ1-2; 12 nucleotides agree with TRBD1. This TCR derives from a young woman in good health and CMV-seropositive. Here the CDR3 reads CASTQSTGTGGFYYGYTL. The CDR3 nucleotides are TGTGCCAGCACCCAGAGTACCGGGACAGGGGGCTTCTACTATGGCTACACCCTC.